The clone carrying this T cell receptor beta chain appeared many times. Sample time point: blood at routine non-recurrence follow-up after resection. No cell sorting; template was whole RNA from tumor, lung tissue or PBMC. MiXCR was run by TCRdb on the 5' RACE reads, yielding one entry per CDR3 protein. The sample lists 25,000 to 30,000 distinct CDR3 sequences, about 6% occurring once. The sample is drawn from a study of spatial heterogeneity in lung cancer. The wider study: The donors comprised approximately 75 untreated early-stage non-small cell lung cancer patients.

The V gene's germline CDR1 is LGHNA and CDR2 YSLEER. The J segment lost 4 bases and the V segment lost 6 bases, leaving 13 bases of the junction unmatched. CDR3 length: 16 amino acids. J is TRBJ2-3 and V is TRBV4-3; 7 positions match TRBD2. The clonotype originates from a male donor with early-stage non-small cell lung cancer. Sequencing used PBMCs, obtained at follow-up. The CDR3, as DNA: TGCGCCAGCAGTCTAAAGGCGGGAGCGGGGTCAGATACGCAGTATTTT. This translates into CASSLKAGAGSDTQYF.